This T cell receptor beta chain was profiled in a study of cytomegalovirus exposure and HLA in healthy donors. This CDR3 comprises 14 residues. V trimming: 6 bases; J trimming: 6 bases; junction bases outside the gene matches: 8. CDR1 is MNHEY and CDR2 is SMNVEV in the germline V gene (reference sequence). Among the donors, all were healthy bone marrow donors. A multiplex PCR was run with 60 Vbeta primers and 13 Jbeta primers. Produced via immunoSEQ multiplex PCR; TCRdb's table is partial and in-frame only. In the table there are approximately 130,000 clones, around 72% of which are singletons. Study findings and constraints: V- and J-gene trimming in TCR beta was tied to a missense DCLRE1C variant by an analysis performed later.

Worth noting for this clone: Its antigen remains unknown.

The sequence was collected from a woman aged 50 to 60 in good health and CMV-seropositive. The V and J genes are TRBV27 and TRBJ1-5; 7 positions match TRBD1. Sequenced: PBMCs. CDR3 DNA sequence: TGTGCCAGCAGACTTACAGGGGTAAGTCAGCCCCAGCATTTT. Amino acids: CASRLTGVSQPQHF.